Listed here are 14 T cell receptor beta chains from one sample, sequenced in a study of blood T cell repertoires in COVID-19. Clones were sequenced by immunoSEQ multiplex PCR, and TCRdb holds only the in-frame ones, with some missing. Among 110,000 to 150,000 clones listed, under 90% were seen once. Material for sequencing was PBMCs or T cells enriched from blood (not recorded which). The receptors were gathered from a woman between 18 and 29 years old who had been exposed to COVID-19.

The chain carries TRBV9 and TRBJ1-6, with D maybe TRBD1 (5 bases). The CDR3 sequence is 17 residues long. The germline V gene has CDR1 SGDLS and CDR2 YYNGEE. V was shortened by 3 bases and J by 7 bases, with 20 bases between the two germline ends. CDR3: CASSEDSLGGKNSPLHF. CDR3 nucleotide sequence: TGTGCCAGCAGCGAGGATTCACTGGGGGGGAAAAATTCACCCCTCCACTTT.

This rearrangement joins TRBV27 to TRBJ1-2, with D possibly matching TRBD1 (6 bases). This CDR3 comprises 15 residues. In germline, CDR1 is MNHEY, CDR2 SMNVEV (reference sequence). V lost 3 bases to trimming and J lost 2 bases, with 13 bases between them. CDR3 sequence reads: CASSFLGHPNYGYTF. The CDR3, as DNA: TGTGCCAGCAGTTTTCTGGGACATCCCAACTATGGCTACACCTTC.

The chain links TRBV29-1 to TRBJ1-1, with D perhaps matching TRBD1 (5 bases). The CDR3 runs 13 residues. CDR1 is SQVTM, CDR2 ANQGSEA, per germline. V lost 6 bases and J lost 4, with 15 bases in between. CDR3 DNA sequence: TGCAGCGTCGCTGTCCAGGGAAGCACTGAAGCTTTCTTT. It specifies CSVAVQGSTEAFF.

The rearrangement links TRBV5-1 to TRBJ1-5; a weak D match, TRBD1 (6 bases). This CDR3 is built from 13 residues. Germline CDR1 reads SGHRS; CDR2 reads YFSETQ. V lost 1 base and J lost 5, with 7 bases in between. CDR3 coding DNA: TGCGCCAGCAGCTTGACAGGGCATCAGCCCCAGCATTTT. Translating gives CASSLTGHQPQHF.

The V and J genes are TRBV7-2 and TRBJ1-1; a weak D match, TRBD1 (5 bases). V gave up 4 bases and J gave up 4 bases, with 10 bases separating them. This CDR3 spans 13 amino acids. The germline V gene encodes CDR1 SGHTA and CDR2 FQGNSA. The CDR3 DNA reads as TGTGCCAGCAGCTACGGGGGGGGCACTGAAGCTTTCTTT. Encoded protein: CASSYGGGTEAFF. The full variable domain, its missing parts supplied by reference TRBV7-2 and TRBJ1-1, is GAGVSQSPSNKVTEKGKDVELRCDPISGHTALYWYRQSLGQGLEFLIYFQGNSAPDKSGLPSDRFSAERTGGSVSTLTIQRTQQEDSAVYLCASSYGGGTEAFFGQGTRLTVV.

J is TRBJ1-5 and V is TRBV29-1; 10 bases are a match to TRBD1. This CDR3 comprises 13 residues. The V gene end was trimmed by 5 bases and the J gene end by 7 bases; junction bases not matched to a gene: 5. Germline V gene sequence: CDR1 SQVTM, CDR2 ANQGSEA. The CDR3 region has the DNA TGCAGCGTTCTGACAGGGGGCGGACAGCCCCAGCATTTT. It yields the protein CSVLTGGGQPQHF.

The chain uses TRBV28 and TRBJ2-3; TRBD2 is a possible D gene (8 bases). The germline gives CDR1 MDHEN, CDR2 SYDVKM. V was pared by 4 bases and J by 8 bases, with 28 bases between. The CDR3 runs to 18 residues. CDR3: CASSSPRTSRQGVGTQYF. The CDR3 bases are TGTGCCAGCAGTTCCCCAAGGACTAGCCGACAGGGAGTAGGTACGCAGTATTTT.

V and J are TRBV7-8 and TRBJ2-5; weak D call: TRBD1 (6 bases). V shed 5 bases and J shed 0 bases, with 19 bases lying between them. CDR3 size: 17 residues. Germline values: CDR1 SGHVS, CDR2 FQNEAQ. Here the CDR3 reads CASSRIGGTQYQETQYF. The DNA of the CDR3 is TGTGCCAGCAGCCGTATAGGGGGAACTCAGTACCAAGAGACCCAGTACTTC.

The J gene is TRBJ2-3, the V gene TRBV19, with 12 bases aligning to TRBD2. With V trimmed by 4 bases and J by 5 bases, 7 bases remained unmatched. The germline V gene has CDR1 LNHDA and CDR2 SQIVND (reference sequence). The CDR3 contains 16 residues. For the CDR3, the DNA is TGTGCCAGTAGTACCCGACTAGCGGGAGAGGTAGATACGCAGTATTTT. As protein: CASSTRLAGEVDTQYF.

The chain joins TRBV5-1 to TRBJ2-3, with D tentatively TRBD1 (6 bases). The CDR3 is made up of 14 amino acids. V was pared by 0 bases and J by 9 bases, with 14 bases between. Germline CDR1 SGHRS, CDR2 YFSETQ. DNA of the CDR3: TGCGCCAGCAGCTTGGCCATGGGGGCTGGCACGCAGTATTTT. Translated, it gives CASSLAMGAGTQYF.

This chain joins TRBV5-1 and TRBJ1-5, with D maybe TRBD1 (5 bases). Germline V gives CDR1 SGHRS, CDR2 YFSETQ. This CDR3 contains 15 residues. Trimming stripped 0 bases from V and 7 bases from J, with 14 bases between. DNA of the CDR3: TGCGCCAGCAGCTTGGTGCCAGGGCAAGGGCAGCCCCAGCATTTT. This encodes CASSLVPGQGQPQHF.

This clone was observed once. V usage is TRBV24-1 and J usage is TRBJ1-1, with D unclear. This CDR3 comprises 14 residues. Germline V gene lookup returns CDR1 KGHDR and CDR2 SFDVKD. V shed 9 bases and J shed 1 base, with 14 bases lying between them. The CDR3 bases are TGTGCCACCTCCCCGACGGGAGGGAACACTGAAGCTTTCTTT. Protein product: CATSPTGGNTEAFF.

The genes are TRBV19 and TRBJ2-2, with 12 bases aligning to TRBD2. This CDR3 region has 17 residues. CDR1 is LNHDA and CDR2 is SQIVND in the germline V gene (reference sequence). V gave up 7 bases and J gave up 1 base; unmatched junction bases: 7. CDR3 sequence: CASTPSGRARNTGELFF. The CDR3 coding sequence is TGTGCCAGTACCCCTAGCGGGAGGGCCCGGAACACCGGGGAGCTGTTTTTT.

The chain links TRBV6-4 to TRBJ2-1; 7 bases line up with TRBD1. Trimming at V came to 3 bases and at J to 7 bases, leaving 3 bases not matched to a gene. Germline loops: CDR1 MRHNA, CDR2 SNTAGT. There are 13 residues in the CDR3. The CDR3 DNA reads as TGTGCCAGCAGTGAGGACAGGCTGAATGAGCAGTTCTTC. Amino acid sequence: CASSEDRLNEQFF.